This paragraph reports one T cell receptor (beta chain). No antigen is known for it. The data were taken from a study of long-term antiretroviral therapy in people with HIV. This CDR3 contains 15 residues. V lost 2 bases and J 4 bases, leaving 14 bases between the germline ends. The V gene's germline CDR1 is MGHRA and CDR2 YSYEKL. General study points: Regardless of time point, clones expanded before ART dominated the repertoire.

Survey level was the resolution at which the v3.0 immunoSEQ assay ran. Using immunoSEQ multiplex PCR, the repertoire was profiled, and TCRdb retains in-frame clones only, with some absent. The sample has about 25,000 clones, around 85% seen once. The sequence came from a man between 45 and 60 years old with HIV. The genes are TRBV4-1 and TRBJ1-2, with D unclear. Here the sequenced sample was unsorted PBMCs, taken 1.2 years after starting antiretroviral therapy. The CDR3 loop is CASSQTVRSFYGYTF. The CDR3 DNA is TGCGCCAGCAGCCAAACGGTTCGATCTTTCTATGGCTACACCTTC.